This T cell receptor beta chain comes out of a study of siplizumab effects on memory and regulatory T cells. Study-wide points: It was not possible to assign a naive or memory phenotype to roughly 80-95% of proliferating CD4+ or CD8+ clones. Significantly reduced by siplizumab was the cumulative frequency of alloreactive sequences, namely those traceable to unstimulated CD4+ memory cells.

Repertoires were generated with immunoSEQ multiplex PCR, while TCRdb's copy carries only in-frame clones and drops some. This sample has some 100,000 clones, with roughly 94% found just once. The CDR3 is 16 amino acids. Trimming removed 4 bases from V and 5 bases from J; junction bases left unmatched: 6. Looked up from germline, CDR1 is MNHNS and CDR2 is SASEGT. Turning to this clone: Its antigen is unknown.

The clonotype originates from a human donor in good health. The sequenced sample was Tregs sorted from blood. The chain combines TRBV6-1 with TRBJ2-2; 11 nucleotides match TRBD1. CDR3 bases: TGTGCCAGCAGTGGCGGACAGGGGGCCATGACCGGGGAGCTGTTTTTT. The encoded protein is CASSGGQGAMTGELFF.